This T cell receptor (beta chain) was captured in a study of technical replicates of blood from several donors. This CDR3 region has 16 residues. The V end lost 1 base, the J end lost 2 bases, and 12 bases lay between the germline ends. Germline V CDR1 and CDR2: LGHNA, YSLEER. Produced via immunoSEQ multiplex PCR; TCRdb's table is partial and in-frame only. This table holds under 65,000 clones, roughly nine tenths found once. J is TRBJ2-4 and V is TRBV4-3; weak D call: TRBD1 (5 bases). The TCR sequence derives from a human donor in good health. Some clones in this sample may be carry-over from other donors' samples. Sequencing was performed on PBMCs. CDR3 loop: CASSQAMGLTKNIQYF. CDR3 bases: TGCGCCAGCAGCCAAGCGATGGGGCTAACCAAAAACATTCAGTACTTC.